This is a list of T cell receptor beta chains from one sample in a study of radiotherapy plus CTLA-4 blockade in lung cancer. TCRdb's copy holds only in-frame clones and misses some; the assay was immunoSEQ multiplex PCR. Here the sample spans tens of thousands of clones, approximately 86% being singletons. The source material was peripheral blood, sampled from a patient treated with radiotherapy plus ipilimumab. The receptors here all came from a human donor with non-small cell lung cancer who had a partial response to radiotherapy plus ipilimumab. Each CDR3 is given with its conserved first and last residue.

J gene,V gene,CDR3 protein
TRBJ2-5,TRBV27,CASSSGETQYF
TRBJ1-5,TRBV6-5,CASSSVANQPQHF
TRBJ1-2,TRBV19,CASSIGHDSPIYGYTF
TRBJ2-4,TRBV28,CASTFQGLAGLGHIQYF
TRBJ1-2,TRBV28,CASSFPGSYGYTF
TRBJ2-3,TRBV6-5,CASSNARGTDTQYF
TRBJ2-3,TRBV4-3,CASSQRTGAGGLRTQYF
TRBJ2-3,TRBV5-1,CASSPQADTQYF
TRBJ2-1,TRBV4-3,CASSQEPAGGPRDEQFF
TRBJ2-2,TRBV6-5,CASTNSGELFF
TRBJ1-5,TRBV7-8,CASSLGGTGWTQPQHF
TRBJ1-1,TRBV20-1,CSADRNTEAFF
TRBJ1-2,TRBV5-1,CASSLRGLTNYGYTF
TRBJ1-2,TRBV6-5,CASSYQAYSANYGYTF
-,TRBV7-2,CASSLGLGSSYEQYF
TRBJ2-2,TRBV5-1,CASSLASAGGHTGELFF
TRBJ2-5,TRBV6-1,CASSDGTGRETQYF
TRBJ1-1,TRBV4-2,CASSQVRESDTEAFF
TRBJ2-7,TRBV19,CASSIVTSGRGEQYF